Presented here are 13 T cell receptor beta chains from one specimen sequenced in a study of cytomegalovirus exposure and HLA in healthy donors. PCR involved 60 Vbeta and 13 Jbeta primers. TCRdb's copy holds only in-frame clones and misses some; the assay was immunoSEQ multiplex PCR. The repertoire consists of fewer than 120,000 clones, with 80% to 85% occurring once and the leading ten covering 2.5% to 3.5%. Sequencing was done on a sample of PBMCs. The source of these receptors is a woman aged 60-75 years in good health and CMV-seropositive.

This chain uses TRBV4-2 with TRBJ2-3; no firm D call. Per germline, CDR1 LGHNA and CDR2 YNFKEQ. V gave up 0 bases and J gave up 5 bases, with 9 bases separating them. The CDR3 spans 14 residues. CDR3 DNA sequence: TGTGCCAGCAGCCAAGATTGGGCAGGAGATACGCAGTATTTT. This codes for CASSQDWAGDTQYF.

The chain uses TRBV7-2 and TRBJ2-7; no firm D call. The CDR3 loop spans 19 amino acids. Trimming shortened V by 2 bases and J by 0 bases, and 23 bases separated the two germline ends. Germline CDR1 SGHTA, CDR2 FQGNSA. The CDR3 here is CASSLRPGVGRLSSYEQYF. The CDR3, as DNA: TGTGCCAGCAGCTTAAGGCCCGGCGTAGGCAGGTTGAGCTCCTACGAGCAGTACTTC.

This clone was counted a few times. The chain has TRBV5-1 and TRBJ1-2, with 8 nucleotides matching TRBD1. V was pared by 2 bases and J by 3 bases, with 0 bases of the junction left unmatched. CDR1 and CDR2 (germline): SGHRS, YFSETQ. The CDR3 sequence is 13 residues long. For the CDR3, the DNA is TGCGCCAGCAGCTTACAGGGGGACTATGGCTACACCTTC. Translated: CASSLQGDYGYTF.

CDR3 coding DNA: TGTGCCAGCAGTTACTCACAGGGTATAATGAACACTGAAGCTTTCTTT. It encodes CASSYSQGIMNTEAFF. This chain uses TRBV6-5 with TRBJ1-1; the D gene is possibly TRBD1 (6 bases). Germline V gene sequence: CDR1 MNHEY, CDR2 SVGAGI. V was clipped by 0 bases and J by 0 bases, with 11 bases between them. This CDR3 region has 16 residues.

The CDR3: CASSMFAGEGYIQYF. CDR3 nucleotide sequence: TGTGCCAGTAGTATGTTTGCGGGAGAAGGATACATTCAGTACTTC. The J gene is TRBJ2-4, the V gene TRBV19, with 7 positions matching TRBD2. This CDR3 has 15 residues. V trimming: 3 bases; J trimming: 8 bases; junction bases outside the gene matches: 10. In germline, CDR1 is LNHDA, CDR2 SQIVND (reference sequence).

The rearrangement joins TRBV19 to TRBJ2-1; tentatively, D is TRBD2 (6 bases). V gave up 3 bases and J gave up 8 bases, with 14 bases separating them. The CDR3 loop spans 14 amino acids. Germline-derived CDR1 and CDR2 are LNHDA and SQIVND (reference sequence). CDR3 residues: CASSIPGVVYEQFF. DNA of the CDR3: TGTGCCAGTAGTATCCCGGGAGTAGTGTATGAGCAGTTCTTC.

The V and J genes are TRBV6-6 and TRBJ2-5; the match to TRBD1 covers 7 bases. The J segment lost 4 bases and the V segment lost 6 bases, leaving 8 bases of the junction unmatched. Per the germline V gene, CDR1 is MNHNY and CDR2 is SVGAGI (reference sequence). There are 14 residues in the CDR3. Written as DNA, the CDR3 is TGTGCCAGCAGAATCGGACAGGCAGGAGAGACCCAGTACTTC. Its protein product is CASRIGQAGETQYF.

The V and J genes are TRBV11-2 and TRBJ2-7; D perhaps matches TRBD1 (6 bases). Germline CDR1 is SGHAT and CDR2 is FQNNGV. V lost 5 bases to trimming and J lost 3 bases, with 14 bases between them. The CDR3 is 14 residues long. The CDR3 sequence: CASSPRQVGYEQYF. The CDR3 nucleotides are TGTGCCAGCAGCCCTAGACAGGTCGGCTACGAGCAGTACTTC.

V usage is TRBV2 and J usage is TRBJ2-5, with TRBD1 as a possible D gene (5 bases). CDR3 length equals 15 residues. CDR1 is SNHLY and CDR2 is FYNNEI in the germline V gene. V was trimmed by 6 bases and J by 4 bases, leaving 18 bases between them. In DNA, the CDR3 is TGTGCCAGCAGCTTCGCCTCGACAGTCGGAGAGACCCAGTACTTC. This gives the protein CASSFASTVGETQYF.

The genes are TRBV7-3 and TRBJ2-1; 11 bases are a match to TRBD2. The germline gives CDR1 SGHTA, CDR2 FQGTGA. This CDR3 region has 16 residues. V was pared by 3 bases and J by 4 bases, with 5 bases of the junction left unmatched. CDR3 in amino acids: CASSLGLAAPYNEQFF. As DNA, the CDR3 is TGTGCCAGCAGCTTGGGACTAGCGGCGCCATACAATGAGCAGTTCTTC. Full variable domain (missing parts from reference TRBV7-3 and TRBJ2-1): GAGVSQTPSNKVTEKGKYVELRCDPISGHTALYWYRQSLGQGPEFLIYFQGTGAADDSGLPNDRFFAVRPEGSVSTLKIQRTERGDSAVYLCASSLGLAAPYNEQFFGPGTRLTVL.

V and J are TRBV28 and TRBJ2-5; D is unresolved. Trimming stripped 1 base from V and 3 bases from J, with 6 bases between. Per the germline V gene, CDR1 is MDHEN and CDR2 is SYDVKM. CDR3 length equals 13 residues. Written as DNA, the CDR3 is TGTGCCAGCAGTTTATCGGGTAAAGAGACCCAGTACTTC. Its translation: CASSLSGKETQYF.

This clone was seen a handful of times. The rearrangement links TRBV4-1 to TRBJ2-7; 7 nucleotides match TRBD2. The germline V gene encodes CDR1 MGHRA and CDR2 YSYEKL. J lost 2 bases, V lost 1 base, and 2 bases had no gene match. The CDR3 runs 14 residues. The CDR3 is CASSQAGGAYEQYF. CDR3 nucleotides: TGCGCCAGCAGCCAAGCGGGAGGAGCCTACGAGCAGTACTTC.

The chain has TRBV19 and TRBJ2-5; 10 positions agree with TRBD2. The closer fit of TRBJ2-7 to the DNA end suggests the J call may be wrong. The CDR3 covers 15 residues. Germline V gene lookup returns CDR1 LNHDA and CDR2 SQIVND (reference sequence). The CDR3 here is CASSIFRTSGYEQYF. The CDR3 region has the DNA TGTGCCAGTAGTATTTTCCGGACTAGCGGCTACGAGCAGTACTTC.